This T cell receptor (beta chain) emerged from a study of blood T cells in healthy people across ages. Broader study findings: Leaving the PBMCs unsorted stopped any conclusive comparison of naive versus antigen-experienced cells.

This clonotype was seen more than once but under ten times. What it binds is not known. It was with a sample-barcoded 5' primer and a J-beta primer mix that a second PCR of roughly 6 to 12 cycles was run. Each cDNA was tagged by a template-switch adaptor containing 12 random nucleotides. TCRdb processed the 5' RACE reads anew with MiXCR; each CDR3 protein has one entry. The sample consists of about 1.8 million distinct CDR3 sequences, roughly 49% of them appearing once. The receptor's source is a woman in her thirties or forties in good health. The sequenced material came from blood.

Here the CDR3 DNA reads TGTGCCACCAGCAGAGAGCCAGCAGCGGACGAGCAGTACTTC. It is translated as CATSREPAADEQYF. The V and J genes are TRBV15 and TRBJ2-7; TRBD2 is a possible D gene (5 bases). Germline V CDR1 and CDR2: LNHNV, YYDKDF (reference sequence). The V and J ends lost 0 bases and 5 bases respectively, with 11 bases between them. The CDR3 has 14 residues.